This is a list of T cell receptor beta chains from one sample in a study of beta chain features in type 1 diabetes. Some clones are missing from TCRdb's copy, which holds only in-frame ones; the method was immunoSEQ multiplex PCR. Of around 280,000 clones detected, 7% to 9% appear once; the ten largest clones hold 1%. Specimen: central memory CD4+ T cells from blood. The receptor set was obtained from a woman aged 18-35 years in good health. Each CDR3 is given with its conserved first and last residue. A D gene is named only where the DNA matches it firmly. Part of the rows lack a size; the others show once, few, many or a class for expanded clones.

>TRBJ1-1|14|-|few|TRBV6-1
TGTGCCAGCAGTGAAGCGAGCACACAAGGAAAAGCTTTCTTT
CASSEASTQGKAFF
>TRBJ2-5|15|-|few|TRBV6-6
TGTGCCAGCAGGGCCCGCCGACAGATACAAGAGACCCAGTACTTC
CASRARRQIQETQYF
>TRBJ2-2|15|TRBD1|many|TRBV7-7
TGTGCCAGCAGCACAGACAGGGTCGGCACCGGGGAGCTGTTTTTT
CASSTDRVGTGELFF
>TRBJ1-1|12|TRBD1|few|TRBV10-3
TGTGCCAGCAGGACAGGGAACACTGAAGCTTTCTTT
CASRTGNTEAFF
>TRBJ2-1|18|TRBD2|few|TRBV30
TGTGCCTGGACCCAAATTCGTTGGACTAGCGGGAGGAGGGGTGAGCAGTTCTTC
CAWTQIRWTSGRRGEQFF
>TRBJ2-4|15|-|few|TRBV2
TGTGCCAGCCAGCTTGAGGCCGGGTCCAAAAACATTCAGTACTTC
CASQLEAGSKNIQYF
>TRBJ1-5|12|-|-|TRBV19
TGTGCCAGTAGGAACCGGGAACAGCCCCAGCATTTT
CASRNREQPQHF
>TRBJ2-5|14|-|-|TRBV25-1
TGTGCCAGCAGTGATCCCGGTAGGCAAGAGACCCAGTACTTC
CASSDPGRQETQYF
>TRBJ1-2|15|TRBD1|-|TRBV7-8
TGTGCCAGCAGCTACCCGGGACAGGGAATCTATGGCTACACCTTC
CASSYPGQGIYGYTF
>TRBJ1-5|14|TRBD1|-|TRBV27
TGTGCCAGCAGCCAGACAGGGTGGGATCAGCCCCAGCATTTT
CASSQTGWDQPQHF
>TRBJ1-5|14|TRBD1|few|TRBV7-2
TGTGCCAGCAGCCGTGACAGGGGAAATCAGCCCCAGCATTTT
CASSRDRGNQPQHF
>TRBJ1-5|16|-|few|TRBV4-1
TGCGCCAGCAGCCACTCCGGGCAGCTAGACAATCAGCCCCAGCATTTT
CASSHSGQLDNQPQHF
>TRBJ1-4|14|-|few|TRBV29-1
TGCAGCGTCGAGGGGCCCCCCGCGGGTGAAAAACTGTTTTTT
CSVEGPPAGEKLFF
>TRBJ2-3|14|-|-|TRBV28
TGTGCCAGCAGTTTCCCGTCACAGGGAGATACGCAGTATTTT
CASSFPSQGDTQYF
>TRBJ2-1|16|-|few|TRBV9
TGTGCCAGCAGCGTAGGGTCTGACGGTGGGTACAATGAGCAGTTCTTC
CASSVGSDGGYNEQFF
>TRBJ2-3|13|TRBD2|-|TRBV10-3
TGTGCCATCAAGGGACTAGCGGCCGGTCCCCCAGATTTT
CAIKGLAAGPPDF
>TRBJ2-6|14|-|-|TRBV6-6
TGTGCCAGCAGCGATACATCTGGGGCCAACGTCCTGACTTTC
CASSDTSGANVLTF
>TRBJ2-5|14|-|-|TRBV6-1
TGTGCCAGCAGTGAAGCGCTTTTCGGAGGGACCCAGTACTTC
CASSEALFGGTQYF
>TRBJ2-1|15|TRBD2|many|TRBV4-3
TGCGCCAGCAGCCCACGACTAGCGGGAAACAATGAGCAGTTCTTC
CASSPRLAGNNEQFF
>TRBJ2-5|15|TRBD1|-|TRBV4-2
TGTGCCAGCAGCCGAGGGACAGGGCCACAAGAGACCCAGTACTTC
CASSRGTGPQETQYF
>TRBJ2-1|16|TRBD1|few|TRBV25-1
TGTGCCAGCAGTGAACTCGGCCCATGGACAGGCAATGAGCAGTTCTTC
CASSELGPWTGNEQFF
>TRBJ2-2|16|TRBD2|-|TRBV6-6
TGTGCCAGCAGTTCCGGTAGCGGGGTGCTTACCGGGGAGCTGTTTTTT
CASSSGSGVLTGELFF
>TRBJ2-4|16|-|-|TRBV19
TGTGCCAGTAGTATAGGTGTCAGGGGTTCCAAAAACATTCAGTACTTC
CASSIGVRGSKNIQYF
>TRBJ2-6|15|-|-|TRBV5-1
TGCGCCAGCAGCTTGGCGGCAGCCGGGGCCAACGTCCTGACTTTC
CASSLAAAGANVLTF
>TRBJ1-2|11|-|few|TRBV29-1
TGCAGCGCCCTCGACAGGTCTGGCTACACCTTC
CSALDRSGYTF
>TRBJ2-3|14|TRBD2|few|TRBV9
TGTGCCAGCAGCGCGAGGAGTGGGGAGGGTACGCAGTATTTT
CASSARSGEGTQYF
>TRBJ2-1|15|-|many|TRBV7-3
TGTGCCAGCAGCTACCGGACGGCCGGTGTCAATGAGCAGTTCTTC
CASSYRTAGVNEQFF
>TRBJ1-1|15|TRBD1|-|TRBV6-1
TGTGCCAGCAGTGACAGGGGGAACCTGGACACTGAAGCTTTCTTT
CASSDRGNLDTEAFF
>TRBJ1-1|12|-|many|TRBV29-1
TGCAGCGTTGGGCAGATGAACACTGAAGCTTTCTTT
CSVGQMNTEAFF
>TRBJ1-6|16|-|many|TRBV2
TGTGCCAGCGGGGACTCGGCCGGAGGTTCTACTTCACCCCTCCACTTT
CASGDSAGGSTSPLHF
>TRBJ2-7|14|TRBD2|-|TRBV27
TGTGCCAGCGCAGGCGGGGGTTCGGATTACGAGCAGTACTTC
CASAGGGSDYEQYF
>TRBJ2-3|14|-|few|TRBV5-4
TGTGCCAGCAGCTTGAAAACGACAGTCTCAACGCAGTATTTT
CASSLKTTVSTQYF
>TRBJ2-3|15|TRBD2|few|TRBV7-2
TGTGCCAGCAGCTTACTAGCGGGAGTGACAGATACGCAGTATTTT
CASSLLAGVTDTQYF
>TRBJ2-7|14|-|-|TRBV11-2
TGTGCCAGCAGCCTCCTTTTAACCGACTACGAGCAGTACTTC
CASSLLLTDYEQYF
>TRBJ2-1|12|-|few|TRBV10-3
TGTGCCATCAGTGAGCCCCAGCAGGAGCAGTTCTTC
CAISEPQQEQFF
>TRBJ1-3|14|-|-|TRBV6-4
TGTGCCAGCAGTGACTGGGGATCTGGAAACACCATATATTTT
CASSDWGSGNTIYF
>TRBJ2-1|15|-|-|TRBV28
TGTGCCAGCAGTTCATCCGGAGGGGGGTACAATGAGCAGTTCTTC
CASSSSGGGYNEQFF
>TRBJ1-3|14|TRBD1|-|TRBV29-1
TGCAGCGTTCTTCGGGACAGCTCTGGAAACACCATATATTTT
CSVLRDSSGNTIYF
>TRBJ2-3|14|-|many|TRBV29-1
TGCAGCGTTGACCTTGCGGGAAGCACAGATACGCAGTATTTT
CSVDLAGSTDTQYF
>TRBJ2-3|16|-|-|TRBV7-9
TGTGCCAGCAGCTTTAGGTCCGGACCTAGCACAGATACGCAGTATTTT
CASSFRSGPSTDTQYF
>TRBJ2-4|14|-|-|TRBV6-1
TGTGCCAGCAGGGAAACCAGGGGCTTGAACATTCAGTACTTC
CASRETRGLNIQYF